This T cell receptor beta chain was captured in a study of cytomegalovirus exposure and HLA in healthy donors (TCRdb year 2017). Some background on the complete study: An earlier analysis of approximately 550 of the donors reported more than 250 Gb of sequence data and more than 90 million unique TCR beta sequences from about 179 million T cells. The study was designed to test whether signatures of past pathogen exposure could be identified by cataloging public T cell receptors. Rather than using new phenotypic data, the later analysis identified candidate immune exposures from TCR beta sequences and from how often those sequences occurred across donors. Roughly 5 DR-DQ haplotypes were handled as single units for association and clustering, since linkage in the cohort was strong. An earlier analysis of around 580 of the donors used high-throughput TCR beta sequencing to judge whether each TCR beta V gene segment behaved as functional or pseudogenic. Of the roughly 400 genotyped donors, roughly 80% fell in the genetic ancestry cluster associated with self-reported Caucasian donors. To predict cytomegalovirus infection status, the study combined high-throughput TCR immunosequencing, statistical association of individual TCRs with disease status, and machine learning. Among 300 to 500 genotyped donors of the cohort, an average of roughly 230,000 unique TCR beta nucleotide sequences was sequenced per donor, of which about 20% were non-productive. Besides the first cohort of roughly 700 subjects, a separate validation cohort made up of 120 different subjects was used. Genome-wide SNP genotypes for about 65% of the roughly 670 donors were used in a later genetic analysis, which treated that subset as a discovery cohort. The number of typed donors differed by locus: about 620-640 for A, B, C, DRB1 and DQB1; 500 to 550 for DQA1; around 580 for DPA1; and about 450 for DPB1. Using immunosequencing, the study profiled T cell repertoires from about 650 subjects and related those repertoires to cytomegalovirus serostatus. Every discovery cohort repertoire had been produced on one sequencing platform. HLA typing covered class I and class II loci at four-digit resolution. Approximately 300 gigabases of sequencing data and around 90 million unique TCR sequences made up an early release that covered some 640 HLA-typed donors. A later analysis re-analyzed previously published TCR beta repertoires from 600 to 850 donors and added high-resolution HLA genotyping to study TCR occurrence patterns. Donor age, sex, ethnicity and CMV serostatus were compiled together with the repertoire data.

The cohort consisted of some 730 healthy bone marrow donors. Cohort members were all nominally healthy when sampled, although unrecorded immune exposures were likely present. The donor tested CMV seropositive, placing the donor among the approximately 310 seropositive members of the cohort. A peripheral blood sample was collected from each donor, and TCR beta sequencing was performed on peripheral blood mononuclear cells. Genomic DNA extraction from the blood cell samples was performed with the Qiagen DNeasy Blood Extraction Kit. Study-level results and caveats: Correlated functional status among segregating V segments might reflect linkage disequilibrium, but an unknown experimental factor could not be ruled out. Roughly uniform sequencing depth across donors was assumed in presence/absence analyses, although this assumption may not hold. A total of 164 TCR beta chains were listed by the study as associated with cytomegalovirus. A later analysis found that TCR association rates varied across HLA loci, with DRB1 alleles showing the most associated TCRs and HLA-C alleles the fewest. An earlier analysis of some 560 of the donors showed that most TCR beta V segments appeared in productive rearrangements either about 87% or about 30% of the time, which broadly matched IMGT annotations. Because counts were too low, fewer than 20 rarely observed V segments, including chromosome 9 orphons, were excluded from the earlier analysis of a few hundred of the donors. Immune exposure information for the cohort was limited to CMV serostatus. In this cohort, only TCR beta chains were sequenced, and detectable features were limited by the absence of alpha or paired-chain data. It was suggested by the authors that the approach could potentially be generalized to other disease states and immunological phenotypes. HLA typing was unavailable for some donors at each locus, so association tests used only the typed subset. Strong co-occurrence of HLA alleles, especially DR and DQ, made assigning TCR associations to individual alleles difficult. A later analysis reported that several top co-occurrence clusters appeared linked to parvovirus B19, influenza, CMV and Epstein-Barr virus. Across donors, most TCR sequences were observed very rarely, whereas some public TCRs were present in many individuals. A further reported finding was that TCR beta sequences accurately predicted the HLA-A and HLA-B alleles for most subjects in the first cohort. Because the 87-base-pair reads could not distinguish some IMGT-functional V segments, including TRBV6-2 and TRBV6-3, those segments were excluded. In a later analysis, HLA-associated TCR beta chains were found to be more clonally expanded and to have lower generation probabilities than equally common non-associated chains. A later genetic analysis associated a missense DCLRE1C variant with V-gene and J-gene trimming of TCR beta chains, and an independent cohort replicated the association. At a false discovery rate of 0.05, a later analysis linked under 20,000 TCR beta sequences to specific HLA alleles. The classifier was reported to diagnose cytomegalovirus status with high specificity and sensitivity in both the original cohort and the validation cohort. A few of the identified cytomegalovirus-associated TCR beta chains were confirmed in vitro to be specific for cytomegalovirus antigens. A later genetic analysis reported fewer N-insertions in productive TCRs among donors in an Asian-associated ancestry cluster than the roughly 720-donor mean. A cluster of highly shared sequence variants was judged likely to represent a technical artifact of the sequencing pipeline. In a later analysis, most CMV-associated TCR beta chains were found to appear HLA-restricted, with HLA associations seemingly driven largely by CMV exposure.

The library was made by the immunoSEQ multiplex PCR assay. The multiplex PCR relied on a mix of 60 forward primers for TCR Vbeta segments and 13 reverse primers for TCR Jbeta segments. Amplification of the CDR3 region of rearranged TCR beta genes was performed with a multiplex PCR assay on genomic DNA. Amplified TCR beta libraries were sequenced as 87-base-pair reads on the Illumina HiSeq System. The original methods were these. A later analysis tallied some 79 million unique TCR beta chains across the 666 repertoires, and about 12 million of those chains were shared by two or more donors. Raw reads were error-corrected and collapsed into unique sequences by a nearest-neighbor algorithm in which closely related sequences were merged to remove PCR and sequencing errors. CDR3 sequences were aligned to IMGT reference sequences to assign V, D and J gene segments. For a sequence to be retained, at least a six-nucleotide match to both a V gene segment and a J gene segment was required. Rearrangements were classified as productive when the CDR3 lacked stop codons and remained in frame with V and J, and all other rearrangements were classified as non-productive. Following IMGT convention, CDR3 was defined as the stretch from the second conserved V-encoded cysteine to the conserved J-encoded phenylalanine. In an earlier analysis of 550 to 650 of the donors, sequences lacking an unambiguous match to a single V gene segment were excluded. An earlier analysis of almost 600 of the donors classified V segments as functional when productive rearrangements were above 56.7% and as segregating when the standard deviation between donors was above 5%. A statistical classification framework was built to diagnose cytomegalovirus status from the catalog of TCR beta chain sequences. In a later analysis, V and J genes were assigned by comparing TCR nucleotide sequences against IMGT/GENE-DB human TR gene sequences. Using the TCRdist pipeline, a later analysis assigned CDR3 sequences along with most-parsimonious VDJ recombination scenarios. A later analysis defined each TCR beta chain by its CDR3 amino acid sequence plus V-gene family, and excluded reads lacking a unique V-gene family. In a later analysis, approximately 640 highly shared, low-generation-probability nucleotide sequences were removed to address suspected cross-contamination and a sequencing artifact. In a later analysis, a clonal expansion index was calculated for each public chain from normalized within-repertoire ranks of inferred template counts. A later analysis computed generation probabilities with a VDJ recombination model fitted to out-of-frame rearrangements, and checked the results against IGoR. In a later analysis, TCR-TCR, TCR-HLA and TCR-CMV co-occurrence was scored with hypergeometric tests, and a repertoire-size bias correction was applied to TCR pairs. To estimate false discovery rates, a later analysis permuted the HLA or CMV assignments 20 times. In a later analysis, co-occurring TCRs were grouped with DBSCAN, and TCRdist sequence similarity was added when clustering was performed within HLA-allele-positive subsets. Repertoires with fewer than 30,000 or more than 120,000 public chains were left out of co-occurrence clustering, as were about 5 repertoires with anomalous nucleotide sharing. The clones in this table, taken by TCRdb from immuneACCESS, are in-frame only. Not every clone is retained; where verified, under half of the shortfall comes from an unresolved V gene, and the cause of the rest is unknown. For V, J and clone size, that table is used; D and trimming come from the DNA. A total of under 95,000 clones appear in this sample, roughly 77% of them only once. 14% to 15% of the sample goes to the ten largest clones.

This clone was seen a handful of times. Its binding antigen is unknown. No quality values exist for individual bases; no much larger clone is one base distant. V is clipped by 6 bases and J by 10 bases, and the sequence between their germline boundaries is 21 bases long. The germline V gene encodes CDR1 LNHNV and CDR2 YYDKDF (reference sequence). The CDR3 spans 14 residues, from the cysteine through the phenylalanine. This entry keeps only the CDR3 DNA: 42 bases, framed from base 1. The rearrangement combines TRBV15 with TRBJ1-1; confidence is insufficient to name the D gene. This receptor was obtained from a woman aged 40 to 50 in good health and CMV-seropositive. Sequences were obtained from PBMCs. Here the CDR3 is given as CATRSLGDEIRAFF. The DNA sequence is as follows: TGTGCCACCAGATCTCTCGGGGATGAAATCCGAGCTTTCTTT. Joined to the reference TRBV15 and TRBJ1-1 proteins, this CDR3 gives the full variable domain: DAMVIQNPRYQVTQFGKPVTLSCSQTLNHNVMYWYQQKSSQAPKLLFHYYDKDFNNEADTPDNFQSRRPNTSFCFLDIRSPGLGDTAMYLCATRSLGDEIRAFFGQGTRLTVV.